This TCR beta chain was profiled in a study of beta chain features in type 1 diabetes. A note on this clone: Its target is not known. The same CDR3 arises from other DNA sequences in this sample as well.

Heparinised blood was drawn once per donor, averaging around 120 mL. Broader study findings: People with Type 1 diabetes carried modestly yet significantly shorter TCRB CDR3s in all four CD4+ subsets.

The isolated RNA, all of it, was reverse transcribed, so expressed TCRB transcripts were what got sequenced. Sequencing used immunoSEQ multiplex PCR; TCRdb keeps in-frame clones, though not all of them. This sample has around 310,000 clones, with approximately 12% found just once. Material: naive CD4+ T cells from blood. This sequence was found in a woman aged 18-29 years with type 1 diabetes.

CDR3 region: CASSPRTEAFF. The CDR3 DNA reads as TGTGCCAGCAGCCCGCGAACTGAAGCTTTCTTT. The V gene is TRBV6-6, the J gene TRBJ1-1; D remains unclear. CDR1 MNHNY and CDR2 SVGAGI come from the germline V gene (reference sequence). The germline V and J ends were trimmed by 6 bases and 5 bases, with 7 bases remaining between them. The CDR3 runs to 11 residues.